The clone carrying this TCR beta chain was seen more than once but under ten times. Its matching antigen is unknown. A second about 6 to 11 cycle PCR used barcoded and J-beta primers. TCRdb re-derived calls from the 5' RACE reads in MiXCR, one entry per CDR3 protein. Of about 780,000 distinct CDR3 sequences listed, about 46% are singletons. This CDR3 is built from 15 residues. The J segment lost 4 bases and the V segment lost 6 bases, leaving 9 bases of the junction unmatched. Germline lookup yields CDR1 SGHNT and CDR2 YENEEA. These data are taken from a study of blood T cells in healthy people across ages. Study results and caveats: As naive T cell percentage varied, TCR beta diversity correlated strongly with it.

The clonotype originates from an elderly man in good health. The chain is built from TRBV11-3 and TRBJ2-1; 7 bases map to TRBD1. The sequenced sample was blood. The CDR3 sequence: CASSSEGTAYNEQFF. CDR3 DNA: TGTGCCAGCAGTTCGGAAGGGACAGCGTACAATGAGCAGTTCTTC. The full variable domain, rest sourced from reference TRBV11-3 and TRBJ2-1, is EAGVVQSPRYKIIEKKQPVAFWCNPISGHNTLYWYLQNLGQGPELLIRYENEEAVDDSQLPKDRFSAERLKGVDSTLKIQPAELGDSAVYLCASSSEGTAYNEQFFGPGTRLTVL.